These T cell receptor beta chains were read from a single sample in a study of blood T cell repertoires in COVID-19. Here immunoSEQ multiplex PCR was the method, and the copy in TCRdb shows in-frame clones only, minus some. The sample records 85,000 to 100,000 clones, about 90% being singletons. Sequenced: peripheral blood. Source of these receptors: a man aged 50 or older with COVID-19, enrolled during active disease. Both conserved end residues are part of each CDR3. D genes are given only for firm matches. Where a row states a size, it is once, few, many or the class of an expanded clone; other rows omit it.

>TRBJ2-2|TRBV7-2|.|15|TRBD1
TGTGCCAGCAGCGCTCTAGGACAGGGGGCCGGGGAGCTGTTTTTT
CASSALGQGAGELFF
>TRBJ1-2|TRBV2|.|12|TRBD1
TGTGCCAGCAGAGGACAGGGATATGGCTACACCTTC
CASRGQGYGYTF
>TRBJ1-5|TRBV28|.|16|.
TGTGCCAGCAGTAAACCGACAGGTAGGGGCAATCAGCCCCAGCATTTT
CASSKPTGRGNQPQHF
>TRBJ1-1|TRBV5-1|.|14|TRBD1
TGCGCCAGCAGACAACAGGGGCAGAACACTGAAGCTTTCTTT
CASRQQGQNTEAFF
>TRBJ2-6|TRBV16|.|16|TRBD1
TGTGCCAGCAGCTACTTCGGGACAGTCGGGGCCAACGTCCTGACTTTC
CASSYFGTVGANVLTF
>TRBJ2-1|TRBV20-1|.|14|.
TGCAGTGCTAGTTTACACCTCTCCTACAATGAGCAGTTCTTC
CSASLHLSYNEQFF
>TRBJ1-4|TRBV2|.|15|.
TGTGCCAGCCGAACAATGGACAGACTGCGGGAAAAACTGTTTTTT
CASRTMDRLREKLFF
>TRBJ1-2|TRBV6-5|.|15|TRBD1
TGTGCCAGCAGACCGAATTGGGACAGCCGCTATGGCTACACCTTC
CASRPNWDSRYGYTF
>TRBJ1-3|TRBV10-3|.|15|TRBD1
TGTGCCATCAGTGAGTCCACAGGGGCGGGAAACACCATATATTTT
CAISESTGAGNTIYF
>TRBJ2-7|TRBV27|.|15|.
TGTGCCAGCAGTTACAGGGCCTCCCCTTCCTACGAGCAGTACTTC
CASSYRASPSYEQYF
>TRBJ2-3|TRBV10-3|.|13|TRBD2
TGTGCCATCAGACGGGGGGTCGAGGATACGCAGTATTTT
CAIRRGVEDTQYF
>TRBJ1-2|TRBV7-2|.|15|TRBD1
TGTGCCAGCAGCCCAGGGACAGGGTTGGACTATGGCTACACCTTC
CASSPGTGLDYGYTF
>TRBJ2-2|TRBV3-1/TRBV3-2|.|15|.
TGTGCCAGCAGCCAATACTCCGTCGACACCGGGGAGCTGTTTTTT
CASSQYSVDTGELFF
>TRBJ1-6|TRBV6-5|.|12|.
TGTGCCAGCAGGGAGTATAATTCACCCCTCCACTTT
CASREYNSPLHF
>TRBJ2-1|TRBV28|.|15|TRBD2
TGTGCCAGCAGGCCCCCTAGCGGGGGGGCAGATGAGCAGTTCTTC
CASRPPSGGADEQFF
>TRBJ1-2|TRBV28|.|14|.
TGTGCCAGCTACGGGACACCAACTAACTATGGCTACACCTTC
CASYGTPTNYGYTF
>TRBJ1-2|TRBV5-1|once|14|.
TGCGCCAGCAGCTTGGACAGGGCGAACTATGGCTACACCTTC
CASSLDRANYGYTF
>TRBJ1-4|TRBV6-6|.|14|.
TGTGCCAGCAGTTTGTCGCAGATTAATGAAAAACTGTTTTTT
CASSLSQINEKLFF
>TRBJ1-5|TRBV5-6|.|15|TRBD1
TGTGCCAGCAGCTTGCGGGACAGGGGAGGTCAGCCCCAGCATTTT
CASSLRDRGGQPQHF
>TRBJ2-1|TRBV5-4|few|16|TRBD2
TGTGCCAGCAGCTTATTGGTAATGGGGGGGGACAATGAGCAGTTCTTC
CASSLLVMGGDNEQFF
>TRBJ1-1|TRBV28|.|13|.
TGTGCCAGCACCGTGGGAGCTGACACTGAAGCTTTCTTT
CASTVGADTEAFF
>TRBJ1-6|TRBV28|once|14|.
TGTGCCAGCAGGCGGGACGATCCCCGTTCACCCCTCCACTTT
CASRRDDPRSPLHF
>TRBJ2-5|TRBV7-3|.|17|TRBD2
TGTGCCAGCAGCGCCTTCCCGGGACTAGCGGGGCAAGAGACCCAGTACTTC
CASSAFPGLAGQETQYF
>TRBJ1-4|TRBV5-6|.|11|.
TGTGCCAGCTTCGAGCATGAAAAACTGTTTTTT
CASFEHEKLFF
>TRBJ1-4|TRBV4-1|.|15|.
TGCGCCAGCAGCCAAGTAACACCTACTAATGAAAAACTGTTTTTT
CASSQVTPTNEKLFF
>TRBJ1-1|TRBV29-1|.|11|.
TGCAGCGTTCGGAGGGAGACTGAAGCTTTCTTT
CSVRRETEAFF
>TRBJ2-5|TRBV19|.|16|TRBD1
TGTGCCAGTACGAGTGGACAGGGGGCCCACCAAGAGACCCAGTACTTC
CASTSGQGAHQETQYF
>TRBJ1-2|TRBV19|.|14|.
TGTGCCAGTACCTCAGGGGTTGGTGGCTATGGCTACACCTTC
CASTSGVGGYGYTF
>TRBJ2-1|TRBV4-2|.|18|TRBD2
TGTGCCAGCAGCCAAGCCGTGCGGGCTAGCGGGGGGATCGATGAGCAGTTCTTC
CASSQAVRASGGIDEQFF
>TRBJ1-2|TRBV19|once|13|.
TGTGCCAGTAGTATAGACGGGATCTATGGCTACACCTTC
CASSIDGIYGYTF